The 8 T cell receptor beta chains reported below all come from one sample, sequenced in a study of shared clonotypes between healthy human individuals. Repertoires were generated with immunoSEQ multiplex PCR, while TCRdb's copy carries only in-frame clones and drops some. The table has 1.5 million to 2.5 million clones, approximately 95% seen once. The naive CD8 fraction comprised CD45RO-negative cells positively selected for CCR7 and excluded terminally differentiated effector memory CD45RA+ cells. Sequencing used naive CD8+ T cells sorted from blood. The receptors here all came from a man aged 18-30 years in good health.

V usage is TRBV5-1 and J usage is TRBJ2-7; D may be TRBD1 (6 bases). Germline V gene sequence: CDR1 SGHRS, CDR2 YFSETQ. CDR3 length: 14 amino acids. The germline V and J ends were trimmed by 4 bases and 1 base, with 12 bases remaining between them. The CDR3 DNA reads TGCGCCAGCAGCACCGGACAGAGTTCCTACGAGCAGTACTTC. Protein sequence: CASSTGQSSYEQYF.

The V and J genes are TRBV6-5 and TRBJ2-5; D might be TRBD2 (6 bases). The V end was cut by 0 bases, the J end by 3 bases, with 11 bases between. CDR1 is MNHEY, CDR2 SVGAGI, per germline. This CDR3 comprises 15 residues. The CDR3 DNA reads as TGTGCCAGCAGTTACTCGACGGGAGAGGAAGAGACCCAGTACTTC. Translated: CASSYSTGEEETQYF.

This rearrangement joins TRBV2 to TRBJ2-1, with 12 bases identical to TRBD2. The CDR3 runs to 16 residues. Germline CDR1 reads SNHLY; CDR2 reads FYNNEI. Trimming at V came to 6 bases and at J to 3 bases, leaving 6 bases not matched to a gene. The CDR3 DNA reads as TGTGCCAGCAGAGCTAGCGGGGGGGCCGGCTACAATGAGCAGTTCTTC. Protein: CASRASGGAGYNEQFF.

The genes are TRBV27 and TRBJ2-7; 8 bases align to TRBD2. CDR3 size: 14 residues. Germline V gene lookup returns CDR1 MNHEY and CDR2 SMNVEV (reference sequence). J was trimmed by 5 bases and V by 5 bases; bases with no gene match: 8. The CDR3 DNA is TGTGCCAGCAGTGCAGCGGGAGTTTGGCACGAGCAGTACTTC. This codes for CASSAAGVWHEQYF.

The chain uses TRBV7-6 and TRBJ2-5; D is unresolved. Per the germline V gene, CDR1 is SGHVS and CDR2 is FNYEAQ. The CDR3 covers 15 residues. Trimming stripped 1 base from V and 0 bases from J, with 9 bases between. CDR3 residues: CASSLVAGHQETQYF. The CDR3 coding sequence is TGTGCCAGCAGCTTAGTGGCAGGACACCAAGAGACCCAGTACTTC.

On this clone itself: The sample has other DNA sequences that encode this CDR3 too. The rearrangement uses TRBV4-3 and TRBJ2-7; 7 nucleotides match TRBD2. This CDR3 is built from 15 residues. J was trimmed by 0 bases and V by 1 base; bases with no gene match: 3. Germline loops: CDR1 LGHNA, CDR2 YSLEER. CDR3 residues: CASSQGLAVSYEQYF. Here the CDR3 DNA reads TGCGCCAGCAGCCAAGGTCTAGCGGTCTCCTACGAGCAGTACTTC.

The gene calls are TRBV7-9 and TRBJ2-7; 7 nucleotides align to TRBD2. V was clipped by 7 bases and J by 0 bases; unmatched bases: 6. The CDR3 consists of 14 residues. Germline V gives CDR1 SEHNR, CDR2 FQNEAQ (reference sequence). CDR3 bases: TGTGCCAGCACCCCGGGAGGCTCCTCCTACGAGCAGTACTTC. Residues: CASTPGGSSYEQYF.

The chain is built from TRBV7-8 and TRBJ2-5; TRBD1 aligns across 8 bases. CDR1 is SGHVS and CDR2 is FQNEAQ in the germline V gene. The CDR3 covers 16 residues. V lost 1 base, J lost 4 bases, and 8 bases stayed unmatched. The CDR3 DNA follows: TGTGCCAGCAGCTTAGGGGGCAGGGGGCCGCCAGAGACCCAGTACTTC. Translation gives CASSLGGRGPPETQYF.